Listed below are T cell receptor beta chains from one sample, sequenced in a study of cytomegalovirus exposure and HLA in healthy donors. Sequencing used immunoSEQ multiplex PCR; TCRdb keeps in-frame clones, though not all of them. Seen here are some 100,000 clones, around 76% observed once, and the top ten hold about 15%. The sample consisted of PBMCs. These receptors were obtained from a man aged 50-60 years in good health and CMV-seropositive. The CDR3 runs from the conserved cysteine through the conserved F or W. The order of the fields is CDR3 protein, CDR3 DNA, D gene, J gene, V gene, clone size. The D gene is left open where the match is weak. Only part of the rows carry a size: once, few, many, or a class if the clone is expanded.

cdr3_aa: CASSDSGTGATEAFF
cdr3_nt: TGTGCCAGCAGTGACTCGGGGACAGGGGCCACTGAAGCTTTCTTT
d_call: TRBD1
j_call: TRBJ1-1
v_call: TRBV6-4
clone_size: .

cdr3_aa: CASGQREGTDTQYF
cdr3_nt: TGCGCCAGCGGGCAGCGGGAGGGCACAGATACGCAGTATTTT
d_call: TRBD2
j_call: TRBJ2-3
v_call: TRBV5-1
clone_size: .

cdr3_aa: CASRRGAGRSTDTQYF
cdr3_nt: TGTGCCAGCCGCAGGGGGGCGGGTCGCAGCACAGATACGCAGTATTTT
d_call: .
j_call: TRBJ2-3
v_call: TRBV2
clone_size: .

cdr3_aa: CASRWAGGFNEQFF
cdr3_nt: TGTGCCAGTAGGTGGGCGGGAGGGTTCAATGAGCAGTTCTTC
d_call: TRBD2
j_call: TRBJ2-1
v_call: TRBV19
clone_size: .

cdr3_aa: CASRWGGRGGPDEQFF
cdr3_nt: TGTGCCAGCCGATGGGGGGGGCGGGGGGGCCCCGATGAGCAGTTCTTC
d_call: TRBD2
j_call: TRBJ2-1
v_call: TRBV27
clone_size: .

cdr3_aa: CASSPSTGEWNQPQHF
cdr3_nt: TGTGCCAGCAGTCCCTCAACAGGGGAATGGAATCAGCCCCAGCATTTT
d_call: TRBD1
j_call: TRBJ1-5
v_call: TRBV27
clone_size: .

cdr3_aa: CSVADYEQYF
cdr3_nt: TGCAGCGTGGCAGACTACGAGCAGTACTTC
d_call: .
j_call: TRBJ2-7
v_call: TRBV29-1
clone_size: .

cdr3_aa: CASRRTATDTQYF
cdr3_nt: TGTGCCAGCAGAAGGACAGCTACAGATACGCAGTATTTT
d_call: .
j_call: TRBJ2-3
v_call: TRBV28
clone_size: few

cdr3_aa: CASSRAGGNTIYF
cdr3_nt: TGTGCCAGCTCACGGGCAGGAGGAAACACCATATATTTT
d_call: .
j_call: TRBJ1-3
v_call: TRBV18
clone_size: once

cdr3_aa: CASSQIFTEAFF
cdr3_nt: TGTGCCAGCAGCCAGATTTTCACTGAAGCTTTCTTT
d_call: .
j_call: TRBJ1-1
v_call: TRBV7-2
clone_size: .

cdr3_aa: CASSQEGDRDDEQYF
cdr3_nt: TGTGCCAGCAGCCAAGAGGGGGACAGGGACGACGAGCAGTACTTC
d_call: TRBD1
j_call: TRBJ2-7
v_call: TRBV14
clone_size: .

cdr3_aa: CASSLSGTGRGYTF
cdr3_nt: TGTGCCAGCAGTTTATCCGGGACAGGAAGGGGCTACACCTTC
d_call: TRBD1
j_call: TRBJ1-2
v_call: TRBV28
clone_size: .

cdr3_aa: CASRFLGGTGELFF
cdr3_nt: TGTGCCAGCCGCTTCTTAGGCGGCACCGGGGAGCTGTTTTTT
d_call: .
j_call: TRBJ2-2
v_call: TRBV11-2
clone_size: .

cdr3_aa: CASSLSTGPYEQYF
cdr3_nt: TGTGCCAGCAGTTTATCAACAGGGCCCTACGAGCAGTACTTC
d_call: .
j_call: TRBJ2-7
v_call: TRBV27
clone_size: few

cdr3_aa: CASRDPGRAMNTEAFF
cdr3_nt: TGCGCCAGCAGAGACCCCGGCAGGGCCATGAACACTGAAGCTTTCTTT
d_call: .
j_call: TRBJ1-1
v_call: TRBV10-2
clone_size: .

cdr3_aa: CASSFAGGPGEQFF
cdr3_nt: TGTGCCAGCAGCTTCGCGGGGGGGCCGGGAGAGCAGTTCTTC
d_call: TRBD2
j_call: TRBJ2-1
v_call: TRBV5-4
clone_size: .

cdr3_aa: CASNDRGGGADTQYF
cdr3_nt: TGCGCCAGTAATGACCGAGGCGGGGGGGCCGACACGCAGTATTTT
d_call: TRBD2
j_call: TRBJ2-3
v_call: TRBV5-1
clone_size: .

cdr3_aa: CASSPGTSVDTQYF
cdr3_nt: TGTGCCAGCAGCCCCGGGACTAGTGTAGATACGCAGTATTTT
d_call: TRBD2
j_call: TRBJ2-3
v_call: TRBV9
clone_size: .

cdr3_aa: CASLGLAGQETQYF
cdr3_nt: TGTGCCAGCCTCGGACTAGCGGGGCAAGAGACCCAGTACTTC
d_call: TRBD2
j_call: TRBJ2-5
v_call: TRBV18
clone_size: .

cdr3_aa: CASSAPAGWGTGELFF
cdr3_nt: TGTGCCAGCAGCGCCCCGGCAGGGTGGGGCACCGGGGAGCTGTTTTTT
d_call: .
j_call: TRBJ2-2
v_call: TRBV9
clone_size: .

cdr3_aa: CASSLQQQETQYF
cdr3_nt: TGTGCCAGCAGCTTACAACAGCAAGAGACCCAGTACTTC
d_call: .
j_call: TRBJ2-5
v_call: TRBV7-9
clone_size: few

cdr3_aa: CASSVEAGSWETQYF
cdr3_nt: TGCGCCAGCAGTGTTGAAGCAGGATCATGGGAGACCCAGTACTTC
d_call: .
j_call: TRBJ2-5
v_call: TRBV10-1
clone_size: .

cdr3_aa: CASSTEAGAETQYF
cdr3_nt: TGTGCCAGCAGCACCGAAGCGGGTGCCGAAACCCAGTACTTC
d_call: .
j_call: TRBJ2-5
v_call: TRBV9
clone_size: .

cdr3_aa: CASRTGTGMNEQFF
cdr3_nt: TGTGCCAGCAGGACCGGGACAGGGATGAATGAGCAGTTCTTC
d_call: TRBD1
j_call: TRBJ2-1
v_call: TRBV5-6
clone_size: .

cdr3_aa: CASSFRPGGDYEQYF
cdr3_nt: TGTGCCAGCAGTTTTAGGCCAGGGGGAGATTACGAGCAGTACTTC
d_call: TRBD1
j_call: TRBJ2-7
v_call: TRBV28
clone_size: .

cdr3_aa: CASSLAGTSDTQYF
cdr3_nt: TGTGCCAGCAGCTTAGCGGGGACTTCAGATACGCAGTATTTT
d_call: .
j_call: TRBJ2-3
v_call: TRBV11-2
clone_size: .

cdr3_aa: CASSLGTGIYEQFF
cdr3_nt: TGCGCCAGCAGCCTCGGGACAGGGATCTATGAGCAGTTCTTC
d_call: TRBD1
j_call: TRBJ2-1
v_call: TRBV5-1
clone_size: once

cdr3_aa: CASSIGLISYEQYF
cdr3_nt: TGTGCCAGTAGTATAGGGCTTATCTCCTACGAGCAGTACTTC
d_call: .
j_call: TRBJ2-7
v_call: TRBV19
clone_size: .

cdr3_aa: CASSQEREGASGNTIYF
cdr3_nt: TGCGCCAGCAGCCAAGAACGGGAGGGGGCGTCCGGAAACACCATATATTTT
d_call: TRBD1
j_call: TRBJ1-3
v_call: TRBV4-3
clone_size: few

cdr3_aa: CASSLGQGFLTTGELFF
cdr3_nt: TGCGCCAGCAGCTTGGGACAGGGTTTTCTCACCACCGGGGAGCTGTTTTTT
d_call: TRBD1
j_call: TRBJ2-2
v_call: TRBV5-1
clone_size: .

cdr3_aa: CASSLEDRDYNSPLHF
cdr3_nt: TGTGCCAGCTCACTTGAGGACAGGGACTATAATTCACCCCTCCACTTT
d_call: TRBD1
j_call: TRBJ1-6
v_call: TRBV18
clone_size: once

cdr3_aa: CASSFGLVTGELFF
cdr3_nt: TGTGCCAGCAGTTTTGGACTAGTCACCGGGGAGCTGTTTTTT
d_call: TRBD2
j_call: TRBJ2-2
v_call: TRBV27
clone_size: .

cdr3_aa: CASSGVTSGARDTQYF
cdr3_nt: TGTGCCAGCAGCGGAGTGACTAGCGGGGCAAGAGATACGCAGTATTTT
d_call: TRBD2
j_call: TRBJ2-3
v_call: TRBV5-6
clone_size: .

cdr3_aa: CASSLPVAGTYEQYF
cdr3_nt: TGTGCCAGCAGTCTCCCAGTAGCGGGGACCTACGAGCAGTACTTC
d_call: TRBD2
j_call: TRBJ2-7
v_call: TRBV28
clone_size: .

cdr3_aa: CASSLVTGASTEQYF
cdr3_nt: TGTGCCAGCAGCTTAGTGACAGGGGCAAGTACGGAGCAGTACTTC
d_call: TRBD1
j_call: TRBJ2-7
v_call: TRBV7-2
clone_size: .

cdr3_aa: CASSFGGLAYGYTF
cdr3_nt: TGCGCCAGCAGCTTCGGAGGGTTGGCCTATGGCTACACCTTC
d_call: .
j_call: TRBJ1-2
v_call: TRBV5-1
clone_size: few

cdr3_aa: CASSPGQGDYEQYF
cdr3_nt: TGTGCCAGCTCACCAGGACAGGGAGACTACGAGCAGTACTTC
d_call: TRBD1
j_call: TRBJ2-7
v_call: TRBV18
clone_size: .

cdr3_aa: CASSQSGTGRETQYF
cdr3_nt: TGCGCCAGCAGCCAATCCGGGACAGGGAGAGAGACCCAGTACTTC
d_call: TRBD1
j_call: TRBJ2-5
v_call: TRBV4-1
clone_size: once

cdr3_aa: CASSPNREGLNEKLFF
cdr3_nt: TGTGCCAGTAGTCCCAACAGGGAGGGCCTAAATGAAAAACTGTTTTTT
d_call: .
j_call: TRBJ1-4
v_call: TRBV19
clone_size: .

cdr3_aa: CATPGQIISGANVLTF
cdr3_nt: TGTGCCACCCCGGGACAGATCATCTCTGGGGCCAACGTCCTGACTTTC
d_call: TRBD1
j_call: TRBJ2-6
v_call: TRBV2
clone_size: .

cdr3_aa: CASTNSYEQYF
cdr3_nt: TGTGCCAGCACCAACTCCTACGAGCAGTACTTC
d_call: .
j_call: TRBJ2-7
v_call: TRBV5-5
clone_size: .

cdr3_aa: CASSWSDRGDGYTF
cdr3_nt: TGCGCCAGCAGCTGGAGCGACAGGGGGGATGGCTACACCTTC
d_call: TRBD1
j_call: TRBJ1-2
v_call: TRBV5-1
clone_size: .

cdr3_aa: CASSKGETQYF
cdr3_nt: TGTGCCAGCAGCAAAGGCGAAACGCAGTATTTT
d_call: .
j_call: TRBJ2-3
v_call: TRBV21-1
clone_size: .

cdr3_aa: CASSERQANEQFF
cdr3_nt: TGTGCCAGCAGTGAAAGGCAGGCCAATGAGCAGTTCTTC
d_call: .
j_call: TRBJ2-1
v_call: TRBV2
clone_size: once

cdr3_aa: CASSLTPGVNTEAFF
cdr3_nt: TGTGCCAGCAGCCTAACTCCAGGGGTGAACACCGAAGCTTTCTTT
d_call: .
j_call: TRBJ1-1
v_call: TRBV11-3
clone_size: .

cdr3_aa: CASSHLVGETSTDTQYF
cdr3_nt: TGTGCCAGCAGCCACTTGGTCGGGGAGACTAGCACAGATACGCAGTATTTT
d_call: .
j_call: TRBJ2-3
v_call: TRBV13
clone_size: once

cdr3_aa: CASTPTATNEKLFF
cdr3_nt: TGTGCCAGTACCCCGACAGCAACTAATGAAAAACTGTTTTTT
d_call: .
j_call: TRBJ1-4
v_call: TRBV19
clone_size: .

cdr3_aa: CASRRDRGASYNSPLHF
cdr3_nt: TGTGCCAGCAGGCGGGACAGGGGAGCCTCCTATAATTCACCCCTCCACTTT
d_call: TRBD1
j_call: TRBJ1-6
v_call: TRBV11-2
clone_size: .

cdr3_aa: CASSLRAGTGNTGELFF
cdr3_nt: TGTGCCAGCAGCTTACGGGCCGGGACAGGGAACACCGGGGAGCTGTTTTTT
d_call: TRBD1
j_call: TRBJ2-2
v_call: TRBV7-2
clone_size: .

cdr3_aa: CASSPGTGPQETQYF
cdr3_nt: TGTGCCAGCTCACCAGGGACAGGACCTCAAGAGACCCAGTACTTC
d_call: TRBD1
j_call: TRBJ2-5
v_call: TRBV18
clone_size: once